A selection of T cell receptor beta chains follows, all from one sample in a study of T cells in Graves' hyperthyroidism and ophthalmopathy. MiXCR, run by TCRdb on the multiplex PCR reads, gives a single entry per CDR3 protein. This table has fewer than 550,000 distinct CDR3 sequences, roughly 24% appearing once. The source material was blood. Every receptor here comes from a woman aged 25 to 45 with Graves' ophthalmopathy. Each CDR3 is given with its conserved first and last residue.

V | CDR3
TRBV6-2/TRBV6-3 | CASRAWQQETQYF
TRBV7-3 | CASSLRKGKEAFF
TRBV27 | CASSLYRQNQPQHF
TRBV29-1 | CSVDPLLAGQETQYF
TRBV6-1 | CASRERWNTEAFF
TRBV15 | CATSRGGETQYF
TRBV27 | CASSTGQGNSIQYF
TRBV4-1 | CASESPGTGKNTEAFF
TRBV27 | CASSLLMGGAGSYEQYF
TRBV6-2/TRBV6-3 | CASSYSPSGGLYNEQFF
TRBV6-5 | CASSYSIRMNTEAFF
TRBV12-3/TRBV12-4 | CASSFGGAEAFF
TRBV6-2/TRBV6-3 | CASMLNGANVLTF
TRBV6-5 | CASSFYRATEAFF
TRBV19 | CASKDGYNSPLHF
TRBV20-1 | CSARGKNTDTQYF
TRBV24-1 | CATSGTPQETQYF
TRBV5-1 | CASRRDDRNYGYTF
TRBV6-5 | CASSNDGHRYGYTF
TRBV11-2 | CASSVLGTQYF
TRBV12-3/TRBV12-4 | CASSATTSPKNIQYF
TRBV5-1 | CASSGTASPGELFF
TRBV19 | CASSIQLSGANVLTF
TRBV11-2 | CASSPRGTGELFF
TRBV27 | CASSPTGGWFGETQYF
TRBV20-1 | CSAMTGLGVYEQYF
TRBV6-5 | CASSYSFRGSGGNSPLHF
TRBV12-3/TRBV12-4 | CASSSKENIKYF
TRBV6-1 | CASSEGLAVNYEQYF
TRBV30 | CAWSVLRGTRAGELFF
TRBV6-1 | CASNPTSGRHEQYF
TRBV7-8 | CASSLAPPYEQYF
TRBV12-3/TRBV12-4 | CASNRGYGYTF
TRBV20-1 | CSAEQGQETQYF
TRBV10-3 | CAISDSRGGHTETQYF
TRBV12-3/TRBV12-4 | CASSLDIQGNTIYF
TRBV28 | CASSTDYEQYF
TRBV28 | CASSQGGRAAFF
TRBV12-3/TRBV12-4 | CASSLRSPWNTEAFF
TRBV28 | CASSLYSEMTEAFF
TRBV28 | CASSLGTGGTGAQYF
TRBV24-1 | CATSDLHRGGPGGYTF
TRBV6-5 | CASSLRGQGPHF
TRBV6-5 | CASSRGQTNQPQHF
TRBV10-3 | CAIRNIQGDTEAFF
TRBV12-3/TRBV12-4 | CASSPQSPGTGGAYGYTF
TRBV12-3/TRBV12-4 | CASTTGQINYGYTF
TRBV6-2/TRBV6-3 | CASSPAGFLAKNIQYF
TRBV19 | CASSPTGAGEAFF
TRBV19 | CASSIGPGGSSNQPQHF
TRBV28 | CASSPFRLRGPEAFF
TRBV12-3/TRBV12-4 | CASSLVWTGDTYEQYF